This entry lists 11 T cell receptor beta chains sequenced from one sample in a study of blood T cells in healthy people across ages. The second PCR ran roughly 7 to 12 cycles with a sample-barcoded 5' primer and J-beta primers. TCRdb recomputed calls from the 5' RACE reads with MiXCR, one row per CDR3 protein. Of 1.6 million or so distinct CDR3 sequences listed, approximately 32% are singletons. Material for sequencing was blood. The receptors derive from a woman in her 30s in good health.

This clonotype turned up a few times. This chain links TRBV28 with TRBJ2-7; TRBD2 is a possible D gene (5 bases). In germline, CDR1 is MDHEN, CDR2 SYDVKM. Trimming stripped 5 bases from V and 3 bases from J, with 20 bases between. CDR3 length: 16 amino acids. Here the CDR3 reads CASSPTDYDHYYEQYF. In DNA, the CDR3 is TGTGCCAGCAGTCCGACTGACTATGACCATTACTACGAGCAGTACTTC.

This clonotype was observed a handful of times. This chain links TRBV29-1 with TRBJ2-5; possibly TRBD1 for D (6 bases). The CDR3 consists of 13 residues. Trimming cost V 8 bases and J 7 bases, with 20 bases left between them. Germline values: CDR1 SQVTM, CDR2 ANQGSEA. In nucleotides, the CDR3 is TGCAGCTCCCAGGGGAACTCTGGTAGGACCCAGTACTTC. Protein sequence: CSSQGNSGRTQYF.

This clonotype was counted only a few times. The rearrangement links TRBV29-1 to TRBJ2-7, with TRBD1 as a possible D gene (6 bases). The germline CDR1 and CDR2 sequences are SQVTM and ANQGSEA. Trimming removed 1 base at V and 5 bases at J, with 9 bases between. This CDR3 has 12 amino acids. CDR3 nucleotides: TGCAGCGTTGAAGTAGGGGGTGACGAGCAGTACTTC. Amino acid sequence: CSVEVGGDEQYF.

The V and J genes are TRBV7-8 and TRBJ2-1; D is perhaps TRBD2 (6 bases). The germline gives CDR1 SGHVS, CDR2 FQNEAQ. This CDR3 comprises 16 residues. Trimming shortened V by 7 bases and J by 3 bases, and 19 bases separated the two germline ends. The CDR3 nucleotides read TGTGCCAGCACCTATGGAGGGACGGCTAACTACAATGAGCAGTTCTTC. It is translated as CASTYGGTANYNEQFF. Full variable domain (rest looked up from reference TRBV7-8 and TRBJ2-1): GAGVSQSPRYKVAKRGQDVALRCDPISGHVSLFWYQQALGQGPEFLTYFQNEAQLDKSGLPSDRFFAERPEGSVSTLKIQRTQQEDSAVYLCASTYGGTANYNEQFFGPGTRLTVL.

Of note for this clonotype: The junction departs from germline at one end; a sequencing error may be responsible. The chain is built from TRBV5-1 and TRBJ2-1, with 9 bases fitting TRBD2. The CDR3 contains 17 residues. Germline CDR1 SGHRS, CDR2 YFSETQ. The CDR3 loop reads CASSFPSAGGGYNGQFF. The DNA for the CDR3 is TGCGCCAGCAGCTTCCCTTCAGCGGGAGGAGGATACAATGGGCAGTTCTTC.

As concerns this clonotype: Just one base apart from a much larger clone, this may be a read error. The chain is built from TRBV6-5 and TRBJ2-5; D is possibly TRBD1 or TRBD2 (7 bases each). The end of the DNA is better explained by TRBJ2-7, so the J call may be wrong. Germline V gene lookup returns CDR1 MNHEY and CDR2 SVGAGI. The CDR3 extends over 13 amino acids. The CDR3 loop reads CASSPTGRGEQYF. DNA of the CDR3: TGTGCCAGCAGCCCGACAGGGAGGGGCGAGCAGTACTTC.

This clonotype was counted ten times or more. Sequence at one end of the junction differs from germline and may be a read error. This chain uses TRBV10-3 with TRBJ2-7, with 8 bases identical to TRBD2. CDR3 length equals 13 residues. Germline loops: CDR1 ENHRY, CDR2 SYGVKD. CDR3 loop: CATGAGVSDEQYF. The CDR3 bases are TGTGCCACCGGAGCGGGAGTCTCCGACGAGCAGTACTTC.

This clonotype was recorded at least ten times. V gene TRBV20-1 combines with J gene TRBJ2-1, with no clear D. Germline V gene lookup returns CDR1 DFQATT and CDR2 SNEGSKA (reference sequence). The CDR3 covers 12 residues. The CDR3 DNA follows: TGCAGCGCCGGTTCCTCCTACAATGAGCAGTTCTTC. This codes for CSAGSSYNEQFF.

The chain combines TRBV6-5 with TRBJ2-1; no definite D call. Looked up from germline, CDR1 is MNHEY and CDR2 is SVGAGI. Trimming removed 1 base at V and 9 bases at J, with 10 bases between. The CDR3 sequence is 13 residues long. Written as DNA, the CDR3 is TGTGCCAGCAGTTACTTGGGGTCTGGTGAGCAGTTCTTC. Translation gives CASSYLGSGEQFF.

The V call is TRBV4-1, the J call TRBJ1-2; D gene uncertain. Trimming removed 0 bases at V and 4 bases at J, with 12 bases between. This CDR3 comprises 15 residues. In germline, CDR1 is MGHRA, CDR2 YSYEKL. CDR3 nucleotides: TGCGCCAGCAGCCAAGATGGCGTGGGGAGCTATGGCTACACCTTC. It is translated as CASSQDGVGSYGYTF.

Comment on this clonotype: The junction departs from germline at one end; a sequencing error may be responsible. This chain joins TRBV5-1 and TRBJ2-4, with D perhaps being TRBD1 or TRBD2 (5 bases each). This CDR3 is built from 15 residues. In germline, CDR1 is SGHRS, CDR2 YFSETQ. The CDR3 sequence: CASSPGTQAKDIQYF. The CDR3 coding sequence is TGCGCCAGCAGTCCCGGGACCCAAGCCAAAGACATTCAGTACTTC.